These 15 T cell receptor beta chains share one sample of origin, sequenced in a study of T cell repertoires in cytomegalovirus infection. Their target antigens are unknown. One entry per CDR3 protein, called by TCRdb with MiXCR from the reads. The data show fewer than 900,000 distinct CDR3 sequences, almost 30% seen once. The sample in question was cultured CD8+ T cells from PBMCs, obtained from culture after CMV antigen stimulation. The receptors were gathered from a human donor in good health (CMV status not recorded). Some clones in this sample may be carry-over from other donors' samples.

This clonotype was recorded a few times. CDR3 sequence reads: CASSIGTSILDEQYF. The CDR3 DNA reads as TGTGCCAGCAGCATTGGGACTAGCATCCTCGACGAGCAGTACTTC. V gene TRBV9 combines with J gene TRBJ2-7; 9 positions agree with TRBD2. The CDR3 totals 15 residues. Looked up from germline, CDR1 is SGDLS and CDR2 is YYNGEE. J gave up 5 bases and V 4 bases, and 10 bases lay outside the gene matches.

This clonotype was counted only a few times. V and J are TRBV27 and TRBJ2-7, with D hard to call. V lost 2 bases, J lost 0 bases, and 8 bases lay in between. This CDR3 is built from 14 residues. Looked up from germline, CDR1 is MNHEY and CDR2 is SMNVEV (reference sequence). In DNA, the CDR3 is TGTGCCAGCAGTTTAATGGGCACCTCCTACGAGCAGTACTTC. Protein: CASSLMGTSYEQYF.

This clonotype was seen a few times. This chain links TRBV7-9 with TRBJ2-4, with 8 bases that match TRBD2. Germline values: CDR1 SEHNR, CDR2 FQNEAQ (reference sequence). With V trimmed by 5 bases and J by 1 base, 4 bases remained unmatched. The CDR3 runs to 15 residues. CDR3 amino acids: CASSGSGAAKNIQYF. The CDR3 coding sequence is TGTGCCAGCAGCGGTAGCGGGGCGGCCAAAAACATTCAGTACTTC.

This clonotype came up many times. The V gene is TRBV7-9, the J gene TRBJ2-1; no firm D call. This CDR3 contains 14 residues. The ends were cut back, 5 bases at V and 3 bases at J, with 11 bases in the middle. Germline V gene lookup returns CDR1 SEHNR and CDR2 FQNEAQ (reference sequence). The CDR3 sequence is CASSTRLSYNEQFF. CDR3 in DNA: TGTGCCAGCAGCACCCGTCTGAGCTACAATGAGCAGTTCTTC.

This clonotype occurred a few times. CDR3 sequence reads: CASSPTGFYEQYF. CDR3 DNA sequence: TGTGCCAGCAGCCCTACAGGGTTCTACGAGCAGTACTTC. This chain connects TRBV7-9 to TRBJ2-7; perhaps TRBD1 as D (6 bases). V gave up 5 bases and J gave up 3 bases, with 11 bases separating them. Germline CDR1 reads SEHNR; CDR2 reads FQNEAQ (reference sequence). The CDR3 extends over 13 amino acids.

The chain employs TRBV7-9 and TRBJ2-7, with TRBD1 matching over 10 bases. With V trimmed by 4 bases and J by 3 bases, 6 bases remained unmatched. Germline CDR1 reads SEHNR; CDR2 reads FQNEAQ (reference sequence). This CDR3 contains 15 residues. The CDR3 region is CASSSGQGRYYEQYF. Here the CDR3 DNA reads TGTGCCAGCAGCTCGGGACAGGGGCGATACTACGAGCAGTACTTC.

This chain's CDR3 is CATSAGTGTNQPQHF. CDR3 bases: TGTGCCACCAGTGCCGGGACAGGGACCAATCAGCCCCAGCATTTT. The rearrangement joins TRBV24-1 to TRBJ1-5, with 9 bases that match TRBD1. CDR3 length: 15 residues. V was pared by 5 bases and J by 3 bases, with 4 bases of the junction left unmatched. Per germline, CDR1 KGHDR and CDR2 SFDVKD.

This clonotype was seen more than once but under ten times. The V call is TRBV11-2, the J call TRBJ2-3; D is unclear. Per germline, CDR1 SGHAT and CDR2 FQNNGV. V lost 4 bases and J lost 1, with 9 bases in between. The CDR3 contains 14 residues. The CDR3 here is CASSSSPGTDTQYF. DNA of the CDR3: TGTGCCAGCAGCTCCTCCCCCGGCACAGATACGCAGTATTTT.

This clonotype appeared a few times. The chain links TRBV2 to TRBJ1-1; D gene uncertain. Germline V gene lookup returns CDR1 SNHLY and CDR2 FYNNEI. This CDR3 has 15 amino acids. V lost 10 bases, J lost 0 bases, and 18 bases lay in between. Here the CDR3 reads CAINRERDMNTEAFF. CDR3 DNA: TGTGCCATCAACCGGGAGAGAGACATGAACACTGAAGCTTTCTTT.

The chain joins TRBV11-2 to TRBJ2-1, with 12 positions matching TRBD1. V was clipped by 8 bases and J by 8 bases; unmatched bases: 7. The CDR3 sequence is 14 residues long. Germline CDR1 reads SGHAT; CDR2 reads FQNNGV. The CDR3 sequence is CASGPGTGGHEQFF. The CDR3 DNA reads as TGTGCCAGCGGGCCCGGGACAGGGGGCCATGAGCAGTTCTTC.

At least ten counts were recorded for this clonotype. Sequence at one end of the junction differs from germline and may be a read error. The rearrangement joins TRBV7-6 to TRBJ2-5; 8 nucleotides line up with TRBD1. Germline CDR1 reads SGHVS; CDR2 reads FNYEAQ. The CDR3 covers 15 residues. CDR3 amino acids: CASSFGRGREETQYF. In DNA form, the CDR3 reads TGTGCTAGCAGCTTCGGCAGGGGGCGCGAAGAGACCCAGTACTTC.

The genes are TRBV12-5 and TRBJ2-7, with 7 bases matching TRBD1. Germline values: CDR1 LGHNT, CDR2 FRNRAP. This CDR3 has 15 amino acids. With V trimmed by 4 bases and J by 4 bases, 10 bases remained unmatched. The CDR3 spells CASGWGTERRYEQYF. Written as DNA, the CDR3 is TGTGCTAGTGGTTGGGGGACAGAAAGGAGGTACGAGCAGTACTTC. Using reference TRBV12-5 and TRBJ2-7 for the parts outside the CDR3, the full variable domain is DARVTQTPRHKVTEMGQEVTMRCQPILGHNTVFWYRQTMMQGLELLAYFRNRAPLDDSGMPKDRFSAEMPDATLATLKIQPSEPRDSAVYFCASGWGTERRYEQYFGPGTRLTVT.

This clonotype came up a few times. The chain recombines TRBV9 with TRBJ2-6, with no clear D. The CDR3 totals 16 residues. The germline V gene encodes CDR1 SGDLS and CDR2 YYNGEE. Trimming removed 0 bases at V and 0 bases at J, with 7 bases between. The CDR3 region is CASSVEDPSGANVLTF. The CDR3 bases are TGTGCCAGCAGCGTAGAGGATCCCTCTGGGGCCAACGTCCTGACTTTC.

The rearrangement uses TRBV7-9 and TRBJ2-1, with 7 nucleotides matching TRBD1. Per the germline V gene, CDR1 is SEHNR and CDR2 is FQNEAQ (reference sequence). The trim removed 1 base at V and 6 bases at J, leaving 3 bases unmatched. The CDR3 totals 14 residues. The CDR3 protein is CASSLVGTANEQFF. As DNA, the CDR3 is TGTGCCAGCAGCTTAGTAGGGACAGCCAATGAGCAGTTCTTC.

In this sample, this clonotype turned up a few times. CDR3 residues: CASSSSLSLLEAFF. CDR3 nucleotides: TGTGCCAGCAGTTCGTCCCTGAGTTTATTGGAAGCTTTCTTT. The V gene is TRBV6-2 or TRBV6-3, the J gene TRBJ1-1, with unresolved D. The CDR3 totals 14 residues. The germline V gene has CDR1 MNHEY and CDR2 SVGEGT. V was shortened by 4 bases and J by 8 bases, with 17 bases between the two germline ends.